The text below deals with one TCR beta chain. Its specificity is unknown. TCRdb keeps only in-frame clones here, not all; method: immunoSEQ multiplex PCR. The repertoire holds about 1,500 clones, about 20% seen once, with roughly 8.8% in the top ten. Each case's diagnosis was confirmed by two pathologists on H&E. From germline, CDR1 is GTSNPN and CDR2 SVGIG (reference sequence). This CDR3 has 14 amino acids. V shed 3 bases and J shed 6 bases, with 14 bases lying between them. These data originate in a study of immune evolution from preneoplasia to lung adenocarcinoma. Whole-study context: HLA loss of heterozygosity: about 7% AIS, under 19% MIA, around 35% ADC, none AAH. Findings of the study overall: T cell clonality was higher in KRAS-mutant than EGFR-mutant or wild-type nodules. Later-stage lesions seemingly showed higher T cell density and diversity than normal lung.

The chain links TRBV30 to TRBJ2-2; no firm D call. Sequencing was done on a sample of FFPE invasive lung adenocarcinoma tissue. The sequence derives from a person between 50 and 70 years old with lung adenocarcinoma. The CDR3 sequence: CAWRRPDPPGELFF. CDR3 nucleotide sequence: TGTGCCTGGAGGCGCCCGGACCCCCCCGGGGAGCTGTTTTTT.